One and the same sample provided the 5 T cell receptor beta chains below, sequenced in a study of T cell responses to AZD1222 COVID-19 vaccine. Some clones are missing from TCRdb's copy, which holds only in-frame ones; the method was immunoSEQ multiplex PCR. The data hold under 200,000 clones, with roughly 90% observed a single time. Sample: peripheral blood, taken on day 0 of AZD1222 vaccination. These receptors came from an adult in good health.

The V gene is TRBV28, the J gene TRBJ2-1; D not certain. Looked up from germline, CDR1 is MDHEN and CDR2 is SYDVKM. The CDR3 sequence is 12 residues long. V lost 5 bases and J lost 4, with 6 bases in between. CDR3 in DNA: TGTGCCAGCAGTCCTCTGTACAATGAGCAGTTCTTC. This sequence encodes CASSPLYNEQFF.

This chain's CDR3 is CASSLARGRNEQFF. Written as DNA, the CDR3 is TGTGCCAGCAGCTTAGCGCGGGGAAGAAATGAGCAGTTCTTC. The chain recombines TRBV11-3 with TRBJ2-1, with D possibly being TRBD2 (6 bases). This CDR3 spans 14 amino acids. V was pared by 1 base and J by 7 bases, with 11 bases between. In germline, CDR1 is SGHNT, CDR2 YENEEA.

V gene TRBV7-9 combines with J gene TRBJ2-1; TRBD1 matches 7 bases. CDR1 is SEHNR, CDR2 FQNEAQ, per germline (reference sequence). V dropped 11 bases and J dropped 3; count of bases not matched to a gene: 4. CDR3 length equals 12 residues. For the CDR3, the DNA is TGTGCCGGTTCAGGGGGCTACAATGAGCAGTTCTTC. Translating it yields CAGSGGYNEQFF.

This clone has only one observation. The rearrangement joins TRBV6-1 to TRBJ2-5; 10 nucleotides agree with TRBD1. Germline V gene lookup returns CDR1 MNHNS and CDR2 SASEGT. The V segment lost 3 bases and the J segment 4 bases; nucleotides outside the gene matches: 5. The CDR3 spans 15 residues. The CDR3 protein is CASSETGGRGETQYF. The CDR3 coding sequence is TGTGCCAGCAGTGAGACAGGGGGCAGAGGAGAGACCCAGTACTTC.

V gene TRBV6-2 or TRBV6-3 combines with J gene TRBJ2-7; no firm D call. Trimming took 2 bases from V and 4 from J, leaving 9 bases between them. The CDR3 has 13 residues. CDR1 is MNHEY, CDR2 SVGEGT, per germline. CDR3 sequence reads: CASSYAGIYEQYF. In nucleotides, the CDR3 is TGTGCCAGCAGTTACGCTGGGATTTACGAGCAGTACTTC.